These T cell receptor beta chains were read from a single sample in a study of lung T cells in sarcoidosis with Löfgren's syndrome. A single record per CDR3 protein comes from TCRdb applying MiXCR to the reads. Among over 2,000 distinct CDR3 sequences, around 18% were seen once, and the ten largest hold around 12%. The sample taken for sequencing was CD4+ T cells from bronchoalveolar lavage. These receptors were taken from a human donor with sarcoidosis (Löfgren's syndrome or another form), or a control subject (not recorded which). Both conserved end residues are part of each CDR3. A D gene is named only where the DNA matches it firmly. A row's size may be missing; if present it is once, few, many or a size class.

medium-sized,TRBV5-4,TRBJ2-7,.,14,TGTGCCAGCAGCTGGGACTTGAGCTCCTACGAGCAGTACTTC,CASSWDLSSYEQYF
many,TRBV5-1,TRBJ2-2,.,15,TGCGCCAGCAGCTTGGCCCCAACTGGAGAAGGGGAGCTGTTTTTT,CASSLAPTGEGELFF
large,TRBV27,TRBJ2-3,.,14,TGTGCCAGCGGAAGCCCGGGGGGCACAGATACGCAGTATTTT,CASGSPGGTDTQYF
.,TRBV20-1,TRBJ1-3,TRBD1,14,TGCAGTGCCCCCGGGCAGGGGGAGGGAAACACCGTATATTTT,CSAPGQGEGNTVYF
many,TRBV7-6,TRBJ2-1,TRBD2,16,TGTGCCAGCAGCTTAATGGCGGGAGGGAACTACAATGAGCAGTTCTTC,CASSLMAGGNYNEQFF
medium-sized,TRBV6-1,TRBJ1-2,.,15,TGTGCCAGCAGTTCTCAAGGCAGGGGAAGATATGGCTACACCTTC,CASSSQGRGRYGYTF
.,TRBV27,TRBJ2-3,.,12,TGTGCCAGCAGTTTATCCGCAGAGACGCAGTATTGG,CASSLSAETQYW
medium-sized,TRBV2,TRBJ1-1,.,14,TGTGCCAGCGAGGCGGGAGCTATCGACACTGAAGCTTTCTTT,CASEAGAIDTEAFF
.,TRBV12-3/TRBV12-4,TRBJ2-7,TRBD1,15,TGTGCCAGCAGTTTAAGGGACAGGGAAAGCTACAAGCGGTACTTC,CASSLRDRESYKRYF
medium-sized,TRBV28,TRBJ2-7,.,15,TGTGCCAGCAGCCAAGGGGGGACAAGTACCTACGAGCAGTACTTC,CASSQGGTSTYEQYF
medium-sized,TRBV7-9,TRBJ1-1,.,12,TGTGCCAGCCAGACAGAGAACACTGAAGCTTTCTTT,CASQTENTEAFF
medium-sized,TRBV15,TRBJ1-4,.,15,TGTGCCACCAGCAGGCCGGGAATTCTTAATGAAAAACTGTTTTTT,CATSRPGILNEKLFF
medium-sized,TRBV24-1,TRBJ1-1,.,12,TGTGCCACCAGTAGCGGGGGAACTGAAGCTTTCTTT,CATSSGGTEAFF
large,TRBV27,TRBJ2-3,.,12,TGTGCCAGCAGTTTATCCTCAGATACGCAGTATTTT,CASSLSSDTQYF
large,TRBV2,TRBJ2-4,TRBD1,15,TGTGCCAGCAGTGAGGCCAGGGGGCAGGGAAACATTCAGTACTTC,CASSEARGQGNIQYF
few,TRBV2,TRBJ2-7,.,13,TGTGCCAGCAGTAATTCGGTCTCCTACGAGCAGTACTTC,CASSNSVSYEQYF
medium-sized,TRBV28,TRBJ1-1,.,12,TGTGCCAGCAGTACCTGGGGAGCTGAGGCTTTCTTT,CASSTWGAEAFF
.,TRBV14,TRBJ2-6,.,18,TGTGCCAGCAGCCAAGATCCCTGGGAAAGTTCTGGGGCCAACGTCCTGACTTTC,CASSQDPWESSGANVLTF
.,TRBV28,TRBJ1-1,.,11,TGTGTCAGCAGTTTAGCGACAGAAGCTTTCTTT,CVSSLATEAFF
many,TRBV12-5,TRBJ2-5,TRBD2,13,TGTGCTAGTTCGCTAGCGGGGCGGGAGACCCAGTACTTC,CASSLAGRETQYF
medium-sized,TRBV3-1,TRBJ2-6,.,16,TGTGCCAGCAGCCTTAGGGCCAGCTCTGGGGCCAACGTCCTGACTTTC,CASSLRASSGANVLTF
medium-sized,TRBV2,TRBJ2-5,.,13,TGTGCCAGCACGCGCGACCCGCAGGGGACCCAGTACTTC,CASTRDPQGTQYF
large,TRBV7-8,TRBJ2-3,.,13,TGTGCCAGCAGCTTGGAGGCCTGGGATACGCAGTATTTT,CASSLEAWDTQYF
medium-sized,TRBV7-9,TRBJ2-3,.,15,TGTGCCAGCAGCTTAGACGGGGGAGGCACAGATACGCAGTATTTT,CASSLDGGGTDTQYF
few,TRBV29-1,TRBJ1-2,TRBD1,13,TGCAGCGCCGCAGGGGGTGAGAGCTATGGCTACACCTTC,CSAAGGESYGYTF
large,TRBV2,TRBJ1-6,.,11,TGTGCCAGCAGATCCGGGTCACCCCTCCACTTT,CASRSGSPLHF
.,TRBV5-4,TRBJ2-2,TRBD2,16,TGTGCCAGCAGCCCGTTTAGCGGGAGAGCCCCCGGGGAGTTGGTTTTT,CASSPFSGRAPGELVF
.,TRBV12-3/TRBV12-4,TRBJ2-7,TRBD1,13,TGCGCCAGCAGTTCACACAGGGGTGACGAGCAGTACTTC,CASSSHRGDEQYF
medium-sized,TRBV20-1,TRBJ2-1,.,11,TGCAGTGCTAGTTCCTACAATGAGCAGTTCTTC,CSASSYNEQFF
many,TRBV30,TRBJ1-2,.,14,TGTGCCTGGAGTCCCCAGGACACCATCTATGGCTACACCTTC,CAWSPQDTIYGYTF
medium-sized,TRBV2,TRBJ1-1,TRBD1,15,TGTGCCAGCCCGACAGGGGCGATAGGGAACACTGAAGCTTTCTTT,CASPTGAIGNTEAFF
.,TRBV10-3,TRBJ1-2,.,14,TGTGCCATCAGTGAGTCTCAGGCCGACTATGGTTACACCTTC,CAISESQADYGYTF
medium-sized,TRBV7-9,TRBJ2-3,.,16,TGTGCCAGCATATCCTCATCGTCATCTAGCACAGATACGCAGTATTTT,CASISSSSSSTDTQYF
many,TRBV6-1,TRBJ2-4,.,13,TGTGCCAGCGCCCCGGGGGCCTCAAACATTCAGTACTTC,CASAPGASNIQYF
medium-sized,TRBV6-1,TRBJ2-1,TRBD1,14,TGTGCCAGCAACCGACAGGGGAATGGCGATGAGCAGTTCTTC,CASNRQGNGDEQFF
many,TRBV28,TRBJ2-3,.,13,TGTGCCTCTGGGGGAGAGGGGACAGATACGCAGTATTTT,CASGGEGTDTQYF
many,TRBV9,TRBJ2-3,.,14,TGTGCCAGCAGCGTAGACCAGTGGGCAGATACGCAGTATTTT,CASSVDQWADTQYF
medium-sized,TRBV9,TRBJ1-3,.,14,TGTGCCAGCAGCGTAGACAGGGCAGGAAACACCATATATTTT,CASSVDRAGNTIYF
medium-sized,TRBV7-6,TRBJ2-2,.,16,TGTGCCAGCAGCTTAGAAGCAGGGGCGAACACCGGGGAGCTGTTTTTT,CASSLEAGANTGELFF
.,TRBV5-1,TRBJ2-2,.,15,TGCGCCAGCAGCTTGGCAACAGGGAGCACCGGGGAGCTGTTTTTT,CASSLATGSTGELFF
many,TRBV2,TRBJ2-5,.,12,TGTGCCAGCAGTGTATGGGCAGAGACCCAGTACTTC,CASSVWAETQYF
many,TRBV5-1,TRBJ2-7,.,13,TGCGCCAGCAGAAAAACAGGAGCCTACGAGCAGTACTTC,CASRKTGAYEQYF
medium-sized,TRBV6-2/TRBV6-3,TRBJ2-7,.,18,TGTGCCAGCAGTTACTTCCCTGAGCACCAAGCTTGGCGTGACGAGCAGTACTTC,CASSYFPEHQAWRDEQYF
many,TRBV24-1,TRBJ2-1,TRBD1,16,TGTGCCACCAGTCCCGAGGCGGGGACAGGGGGTTATGAGCAGTTCTTC,CATSPEAGTGGYEQFF
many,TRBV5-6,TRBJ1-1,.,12,TGTGCCAGCCAACAGGTGAACACTGAAGCTTTCTTT,CASQQVNTEAFF
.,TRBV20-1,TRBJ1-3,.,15,TGCAGTGCTAGCAATGACAGAGCCCAGGAAAGCACCATATATTTT,CSASNDRAQESTIYF
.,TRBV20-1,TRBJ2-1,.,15,TGCAGTGCCAGGGCGGAACGTCGGGGCAGGAGTGAGCAGTTCTTC,CSARAERRGRSEQFF
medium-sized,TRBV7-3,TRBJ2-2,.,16,TGTGCCAGCAGCTTATCTAAGGTCGTAGGCGCCGGGGAGCTGTTTTTT,CASSLSKVVGAGELFF
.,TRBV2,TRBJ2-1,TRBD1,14,TGTGCCAGTGCCGGGACAGGGGGCAGAGGTGAGCAGTTCTTC,CASAGTGGRGEQFF
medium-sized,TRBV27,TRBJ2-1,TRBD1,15,TGTGCCAGCAGTTCAGACAGGGCTTCCTACAATGAGCAGTTCTTC,CASSSDRASYNEQFF
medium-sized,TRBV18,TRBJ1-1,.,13,TGTGCCAGCTCACCACAAAGGAACACTGAAGCTTTCTTT,CASSPQRNTEAFF
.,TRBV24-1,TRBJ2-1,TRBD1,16,TGTGCCGCCAGTCCCGAGGCGGGGACAGGGGGTTATGAGCAGTTCTTC,CAASPEAGTGGYEQFF